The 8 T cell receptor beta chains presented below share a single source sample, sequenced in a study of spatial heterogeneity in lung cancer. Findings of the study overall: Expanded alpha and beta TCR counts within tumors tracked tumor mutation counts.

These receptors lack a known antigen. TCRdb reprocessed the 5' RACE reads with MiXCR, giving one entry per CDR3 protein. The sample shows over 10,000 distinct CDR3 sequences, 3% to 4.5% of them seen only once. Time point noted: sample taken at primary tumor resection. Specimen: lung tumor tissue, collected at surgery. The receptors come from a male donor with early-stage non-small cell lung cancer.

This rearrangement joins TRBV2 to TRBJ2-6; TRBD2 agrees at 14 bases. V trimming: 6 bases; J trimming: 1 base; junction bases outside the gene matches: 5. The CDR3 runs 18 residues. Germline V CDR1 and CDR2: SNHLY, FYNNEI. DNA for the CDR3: TGTGCCAGCAGGGGCCGACTAGCGGGAGGGTCTGGGGCCAACGTCCTGACTTTC. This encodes CASRGRLAGGSGANVLTF.

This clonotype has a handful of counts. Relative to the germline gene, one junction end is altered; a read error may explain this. The CDR3 nucleotides read TGCAGTGCTAGAGATACGCAGACTAGTAACTATGGCGACACCTTC. It encodes CSARDTQTSNYGDTF. This chain joins TRBV20-1 and TRBJ1-2; no clear D gene. The germline V gene has CDR1 DFQATT and CDR2 SNEGSKA (reference sequence). The CDR3 is 15 amino acids.

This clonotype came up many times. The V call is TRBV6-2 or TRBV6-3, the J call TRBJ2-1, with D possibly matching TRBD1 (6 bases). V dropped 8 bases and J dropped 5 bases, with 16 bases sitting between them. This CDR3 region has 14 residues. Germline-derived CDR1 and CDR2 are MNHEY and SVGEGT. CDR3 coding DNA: TGTGCCAGCGAAAGTATACAGGGAAACAATGAGCAGTTCTTC. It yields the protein CASESIQGNNEQFF.

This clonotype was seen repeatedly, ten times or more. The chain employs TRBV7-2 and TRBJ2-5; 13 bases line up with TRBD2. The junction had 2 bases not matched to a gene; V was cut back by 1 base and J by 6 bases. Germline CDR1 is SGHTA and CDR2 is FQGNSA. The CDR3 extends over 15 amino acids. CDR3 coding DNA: TGTGCCAGCAGCTTAGGGACTAGCGGGAGTCAGACCCAGTACTTC. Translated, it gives CASSLGTSGSQTQYF.

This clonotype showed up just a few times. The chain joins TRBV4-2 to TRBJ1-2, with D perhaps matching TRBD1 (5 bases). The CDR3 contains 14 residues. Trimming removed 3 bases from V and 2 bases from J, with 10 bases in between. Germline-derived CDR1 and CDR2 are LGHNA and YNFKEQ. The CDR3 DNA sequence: TGTGCCAGCAGCCAGGGACGGGTCAACTATGGCTACACCTTC. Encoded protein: CASSQGRVNYGYTF.

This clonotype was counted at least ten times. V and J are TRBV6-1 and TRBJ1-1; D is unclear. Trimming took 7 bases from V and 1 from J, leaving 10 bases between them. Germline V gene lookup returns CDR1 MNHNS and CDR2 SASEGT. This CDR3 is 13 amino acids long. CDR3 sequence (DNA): TGTGCCAGCATAGAGGGTAGGAACACTGAAGCTTTCTTT. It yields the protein CASIEGRNTEAFF.

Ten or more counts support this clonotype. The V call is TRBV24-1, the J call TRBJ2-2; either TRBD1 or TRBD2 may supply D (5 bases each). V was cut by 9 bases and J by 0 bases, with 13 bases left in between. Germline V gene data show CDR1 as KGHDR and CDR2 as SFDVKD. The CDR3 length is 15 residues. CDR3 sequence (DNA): TGTGCCACCGCCTCTTGGGACGCGAACACCGGGGAGCTGTTTTTT. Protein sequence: CATASWDANTGELFF.

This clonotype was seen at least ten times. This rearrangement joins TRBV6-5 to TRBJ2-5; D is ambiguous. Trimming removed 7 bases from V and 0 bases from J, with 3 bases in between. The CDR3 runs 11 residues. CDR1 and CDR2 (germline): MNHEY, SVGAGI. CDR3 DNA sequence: TGTGCCAGCACAAACCAAGAGACCCAGTACTTC. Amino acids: CASTNQETQYF.